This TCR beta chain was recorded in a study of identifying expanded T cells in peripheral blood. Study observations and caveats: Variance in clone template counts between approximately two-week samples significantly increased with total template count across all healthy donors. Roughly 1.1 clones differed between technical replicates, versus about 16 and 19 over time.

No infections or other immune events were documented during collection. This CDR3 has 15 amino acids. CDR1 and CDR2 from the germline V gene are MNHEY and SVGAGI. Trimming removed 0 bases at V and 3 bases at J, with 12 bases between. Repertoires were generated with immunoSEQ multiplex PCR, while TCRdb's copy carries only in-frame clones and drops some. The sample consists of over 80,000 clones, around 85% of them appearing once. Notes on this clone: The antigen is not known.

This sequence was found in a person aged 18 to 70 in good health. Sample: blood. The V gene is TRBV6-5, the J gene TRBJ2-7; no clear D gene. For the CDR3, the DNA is TGTGCCAGCAGTTACTCGGGGTTGTCAAGCTACGAGCAGTACTTC. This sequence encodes CASSYSGLSSYEQYF.